Sequencing of this TCR beta chain was carried out in a study of T cells in Graves' hyperthyroidism and ophthalmopathy. Notes on the study in general: In the analysis, a 13 V-J model separated ophthalmopathy from stable hyperthyroidism. Clonotypes that were expanded in thyroid above 0.001 mostly appeared in blood too.

The CDR3 has 15 amino acids. From germline, CDR1 is KGHSH and CDR2 LQKENI. The trim removed 2 bases at V and 3 bases at J, leaving 3 bases unmatched. RNA transcripts yielded amplified TCR beta CDR3 regions. The TCR CDR3 was amplified in a first-round RT-PCR using the HTBI primer set. TCRdb analysed the multiplex PCR reads with MiXCR anew, one entry per CDR3 protein. The sample includes roughly 750,000 distinct CDR3 sequences, about a sixth of them seen just once. This clonotype was detected only a few times. Antigen: not known. No progression to ophthalmopathy during 18 months of follow-up defined stable disease. Diagnostic decisions used clinical symptoms, serum thyroxine and TRAb, thyroid ultrasound and orbital computed tomography.

This clonotype originated in a man aged 18 to 30 with Graves' hyperthyroidism. The genes are TRBV18 and TRBJ2-3, with 9 bases that match TRBD1. Sequencing was done on a sample of blood. The chain's CDR3 is CASSPRDRDTDTQYF. The CDR3 nucleotides are TGTGCCAGCTCACCAAGGGACAGGGATACAGATACGCAGTATTTT.